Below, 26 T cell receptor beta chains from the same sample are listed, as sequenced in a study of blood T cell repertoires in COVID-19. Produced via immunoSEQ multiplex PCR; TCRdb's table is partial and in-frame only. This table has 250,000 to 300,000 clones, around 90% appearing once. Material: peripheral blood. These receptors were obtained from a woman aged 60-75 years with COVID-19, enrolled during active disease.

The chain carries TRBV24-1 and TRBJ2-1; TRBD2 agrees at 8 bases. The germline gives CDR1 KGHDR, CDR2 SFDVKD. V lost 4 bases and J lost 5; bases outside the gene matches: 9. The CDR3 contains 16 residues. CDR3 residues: CATSEGTRPLDNEQFF. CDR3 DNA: TGTGCCACCAGTGAGGGGACTAGGCCCCTGGACAATGAGCAGTTCTTC.

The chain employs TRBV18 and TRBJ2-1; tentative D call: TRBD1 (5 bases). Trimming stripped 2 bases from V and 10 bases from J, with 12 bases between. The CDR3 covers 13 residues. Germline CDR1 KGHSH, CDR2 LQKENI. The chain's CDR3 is CASSPTNRGEQFF. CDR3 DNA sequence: TGTGCCAGCTCACCAACCAATAGGGGCGAGCAGTTCTTC.

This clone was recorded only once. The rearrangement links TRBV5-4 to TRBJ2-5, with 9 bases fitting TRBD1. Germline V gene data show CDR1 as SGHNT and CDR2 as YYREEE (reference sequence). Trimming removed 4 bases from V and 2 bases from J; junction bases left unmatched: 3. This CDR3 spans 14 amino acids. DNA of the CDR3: TGTGCCAGCAGCCGGGACAGGGCACAAGAGACCCAGTACTTC. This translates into CASSRDRAQETQYF.

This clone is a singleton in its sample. CDR3 coding DNA: TGTGCCAGCACTTGGGGACAGATTGACTATGGCTACACCTTC. Encoded protein: CASTWGQIDYGYTF. This sequence joins TRBV28 and TRBJ1-2; 7 positions agree with TRBD1. The CDR3 spans 14 residues. The germline gives CDR1 MDHEN, CDR2 SYDVKM. V shed 7 bases, J shed 3 bases, and the junction held 8 bases outside the gene matches.

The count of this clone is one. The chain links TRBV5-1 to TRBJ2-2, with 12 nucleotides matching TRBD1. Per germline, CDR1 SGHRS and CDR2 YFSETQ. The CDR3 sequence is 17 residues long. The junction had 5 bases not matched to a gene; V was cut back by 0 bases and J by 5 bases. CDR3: CASSLGDRGPGTGELFF. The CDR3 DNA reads TGCGCCAGCAGCTTGGGGGACAGGGGGCCGGGGACCGGGGAGCTGTTTTTT.

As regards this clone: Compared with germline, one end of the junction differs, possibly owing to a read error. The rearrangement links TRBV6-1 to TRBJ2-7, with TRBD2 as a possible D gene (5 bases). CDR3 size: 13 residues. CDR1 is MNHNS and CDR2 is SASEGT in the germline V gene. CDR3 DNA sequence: TGTGCCAGCAGCGAAGGGAGAGAGTACGAGCAGTACTTC. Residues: CASSEGREYEQYF.

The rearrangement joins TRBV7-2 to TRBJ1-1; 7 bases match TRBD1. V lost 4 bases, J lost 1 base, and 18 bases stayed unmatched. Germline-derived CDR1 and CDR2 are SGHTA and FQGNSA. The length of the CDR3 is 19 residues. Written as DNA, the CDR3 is TGTGCCAGCAGCTCCCCCAGGAGCAACAGGGGATGGGGGAACACTGAAGCTTTCTTT. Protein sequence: CASSSPRSNRGWGNTEAFF.

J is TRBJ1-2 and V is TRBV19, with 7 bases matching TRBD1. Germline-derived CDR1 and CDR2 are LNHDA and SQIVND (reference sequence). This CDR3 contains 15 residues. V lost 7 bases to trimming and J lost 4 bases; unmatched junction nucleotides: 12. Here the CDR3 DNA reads TGTGCCAGTATTGAGACAGGGAGAAGCGGCTATGGCTACACCTTC. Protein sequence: CASIETGRSGYGYTF.

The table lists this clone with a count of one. DNA of the CDR3: TGTGCCAGCAGAGCGACGCGGGGGACAGGGGAAGAAAAACTGTTTTTT. Its translation is CASRATRGTGEEKLFF. The chain couples TRBV28 to TRBJ1-4, with TRBD1 identical over 10 bases. This CDR3 region has 16 residues. J lost 8 bases, V lost 6 bases, and 12 bases had no gene match. The germline V gene encodes CDR1 MDHEN and CDR2 SYDVKM.

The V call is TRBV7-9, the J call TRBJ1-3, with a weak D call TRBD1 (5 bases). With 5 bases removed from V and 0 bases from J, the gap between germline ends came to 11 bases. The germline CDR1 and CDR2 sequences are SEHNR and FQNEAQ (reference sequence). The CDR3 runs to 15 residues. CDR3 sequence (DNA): TGTGCCAGCAGCCGGGACGGGAGCTCTGGAAACACCATATATTTT. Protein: CASSRDGSSGNTIYF.

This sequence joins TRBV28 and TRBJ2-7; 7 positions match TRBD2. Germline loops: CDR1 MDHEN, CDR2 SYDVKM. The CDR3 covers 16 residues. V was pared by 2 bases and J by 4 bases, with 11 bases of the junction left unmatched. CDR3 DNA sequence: TGTGCCAGCAGTTTAAGTTTCGGCGGGAGTTCTTACGAGCAGTACTTC. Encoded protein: CASSLSFGGSSYEQYF.

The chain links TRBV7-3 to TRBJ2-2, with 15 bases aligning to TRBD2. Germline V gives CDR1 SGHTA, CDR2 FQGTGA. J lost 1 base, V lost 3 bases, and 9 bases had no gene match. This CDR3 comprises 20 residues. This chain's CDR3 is CASSFIPGLAGGGNTGELFF. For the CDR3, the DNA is TGTGCCAGCAGCTTTATACCGGGACTAGCGGGAGGAGGGAACACCGGGGAGCTGTTTTTT.

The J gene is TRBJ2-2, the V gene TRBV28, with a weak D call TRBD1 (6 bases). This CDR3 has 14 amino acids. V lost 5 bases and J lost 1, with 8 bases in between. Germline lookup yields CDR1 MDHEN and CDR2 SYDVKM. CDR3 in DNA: TGTGCCAGCAGTCCGGGACAGAACACCGGGGAGCTGTTTTTT. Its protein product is CASSPGQNTGELFF. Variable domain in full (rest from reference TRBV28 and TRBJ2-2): DVKVTQSSRYLVKRTGEKVFLECVQDMDHENMFWYRQDPGLGLRLIYFSYDVKMKEKGDIPEGYSVSREKKERFSLILESASTNQTSMYLCASSPGQNTGELFFGEGSRLTVL.

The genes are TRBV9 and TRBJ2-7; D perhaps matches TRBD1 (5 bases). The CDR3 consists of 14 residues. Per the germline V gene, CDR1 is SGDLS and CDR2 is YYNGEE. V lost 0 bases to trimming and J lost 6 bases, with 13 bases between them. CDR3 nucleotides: TGTGCCAGCAGCGTAGCTGGCCAGGGTGGCGAGCAGTACTTC. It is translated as CASSVAGQGGEQYF. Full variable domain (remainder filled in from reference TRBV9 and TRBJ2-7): DSGVTQTPKHLITATGQRVTLRCSPRSGDLSVYWYQQSLDQGLQFLIQYYNGEERAKGNILERFSAQQFPDLHSELNLSSLELGDSALYFCASSVAGQGGEQYFGPGTRLTVT.

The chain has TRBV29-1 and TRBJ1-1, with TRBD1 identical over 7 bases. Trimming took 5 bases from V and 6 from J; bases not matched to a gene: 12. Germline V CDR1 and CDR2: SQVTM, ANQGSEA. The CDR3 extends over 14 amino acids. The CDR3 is CSVRQGEWLAEAFF. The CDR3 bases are TGCAGCGTTCGACAGGGTGAGTGGTTAGCTGAAGCTTTCTTT. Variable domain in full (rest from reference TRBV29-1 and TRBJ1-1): SAVISQKPSRDICQRGTSLTIQCQVDSQVTMMFWYRQQPGQSLTLIATANQGSEATYESGFVIDKFPISRPNLTFSTLTVSNMSPEDSSIYLCSVRQGEWLAEAFFGQGTRLTVV.

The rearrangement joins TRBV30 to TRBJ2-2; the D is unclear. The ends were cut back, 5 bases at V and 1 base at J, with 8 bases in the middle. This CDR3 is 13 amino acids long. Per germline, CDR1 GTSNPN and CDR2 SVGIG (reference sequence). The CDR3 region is CAWSQMNTGELFF. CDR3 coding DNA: TGTGCCTGGTCCCAGATGAACACCGGGGAGCTGTTTTTT.

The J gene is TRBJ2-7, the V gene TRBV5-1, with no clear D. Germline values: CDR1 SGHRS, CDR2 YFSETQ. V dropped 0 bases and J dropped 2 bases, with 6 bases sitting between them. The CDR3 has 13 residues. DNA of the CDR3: TGCGCCAGCAGCTTGGACGGAGCCTACGAGCAGTACTTC. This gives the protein CASSLDGAYEQYF. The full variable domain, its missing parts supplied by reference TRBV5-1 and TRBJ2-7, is KAGVTQTPRYLIKTRGQQVTLSCSPISGHRSVSWYQQTPGQGLQFLFEYFSETQRNKGNFPGRFSGRQFSNSRSEMNVSTLELGDSALYLCASSLDGAYEQYFGPGTRLTVT.

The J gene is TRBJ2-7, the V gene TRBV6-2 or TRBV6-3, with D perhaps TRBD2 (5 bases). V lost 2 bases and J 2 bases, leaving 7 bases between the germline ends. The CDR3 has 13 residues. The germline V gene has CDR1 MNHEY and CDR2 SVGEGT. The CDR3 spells CASSYQRPYEQYF. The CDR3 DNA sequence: TGTGCCAGCAGTTACCAGCGGCCCTACGAGCAGTACTTC.

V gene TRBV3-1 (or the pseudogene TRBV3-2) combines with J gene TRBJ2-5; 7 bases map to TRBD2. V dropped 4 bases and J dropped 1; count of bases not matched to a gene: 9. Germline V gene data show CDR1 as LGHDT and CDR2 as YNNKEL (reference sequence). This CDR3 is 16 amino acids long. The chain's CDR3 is CASSPRTSEIQETQYF. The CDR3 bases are TGTGCCAGCAGCCCCCGGACTAGTGAAATCCAAGAGACCCAGTACTTC.

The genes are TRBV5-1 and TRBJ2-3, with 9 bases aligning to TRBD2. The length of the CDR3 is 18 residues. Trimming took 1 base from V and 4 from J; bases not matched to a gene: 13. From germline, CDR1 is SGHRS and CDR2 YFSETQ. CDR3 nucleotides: TGCGCCAGCAGCTTGTTAGTAGCGGGAGTCGAGGGGGCAGATACGCAGTATTTT. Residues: CASSLLVAGVEGADTQYF. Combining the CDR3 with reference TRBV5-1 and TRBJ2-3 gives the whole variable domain KAGVTQTPRYLIKTRGQQVTLSCSPISGHRSVSWYQQTPGQGLQFLFEYFSETQRNKGNFPGRFSGRQFSNSRSEMNVSTLELGDSALYLCASSLLVAGVEGADTQYFGPGTRLTVL.

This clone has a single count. DNA for the CDR3: TGCAGTGCTATACGGACAGCCTTCTACACCTTC. This encodes CSAIRTAFYTF. The V call is TRBV20-1, the J call TRBJ1-2; maybe TRBD1 (6 bases). Germline V gene data show CDR1 as DFQATT and CDR2 as SNEGSKA (reference sequence). The CDR3 loop spans 11 amino acids. V was trimmed by 4 bases and J by 10 bases, leaving 13 bases between them.

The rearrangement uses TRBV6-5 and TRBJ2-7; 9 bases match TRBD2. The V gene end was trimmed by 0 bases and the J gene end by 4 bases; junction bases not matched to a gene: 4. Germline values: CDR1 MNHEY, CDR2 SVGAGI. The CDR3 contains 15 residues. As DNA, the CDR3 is TGTGCCAGCAGTTACTCCCCAGCGGGAGGTTACGAGCAGTACTTC. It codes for CASSYSPAGGYEQYF.

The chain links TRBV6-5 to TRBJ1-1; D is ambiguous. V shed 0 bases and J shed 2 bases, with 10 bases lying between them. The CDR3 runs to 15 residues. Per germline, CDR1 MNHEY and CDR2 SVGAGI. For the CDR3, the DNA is TGTGCCAGCAGTTACTCAATAACAGTTAACACTGAAGCTTTCTTT. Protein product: CASSYSITVNTEAFF.

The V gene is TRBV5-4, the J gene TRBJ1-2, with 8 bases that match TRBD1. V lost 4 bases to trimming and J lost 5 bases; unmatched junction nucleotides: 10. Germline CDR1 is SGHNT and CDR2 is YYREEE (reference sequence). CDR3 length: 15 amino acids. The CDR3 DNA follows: TGTGCCAGCAGCCCGGAAACAGGGGACAGGTATGGCTACACCTTC. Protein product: CASSPETGDRYGYTF.

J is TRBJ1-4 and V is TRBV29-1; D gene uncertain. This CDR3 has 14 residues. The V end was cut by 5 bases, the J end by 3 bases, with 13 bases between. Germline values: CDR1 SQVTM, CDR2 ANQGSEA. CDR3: CSVLNSGANEKLFF. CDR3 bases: TGCAGCGTTTTAAACAGCGGGGCTAATGAAAAACTGTTTTTT. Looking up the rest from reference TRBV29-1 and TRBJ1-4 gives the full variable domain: SAVISQKPSRDICQRGTSLTIQCQVDSQVTMMFWYRQQPGQSLTLIATANQGSEATYESGFVIDKFPISRPNLTFSTLTVSNMSPEDSSIYLCSVLNSGANEKLFFGSGTQLSVL.

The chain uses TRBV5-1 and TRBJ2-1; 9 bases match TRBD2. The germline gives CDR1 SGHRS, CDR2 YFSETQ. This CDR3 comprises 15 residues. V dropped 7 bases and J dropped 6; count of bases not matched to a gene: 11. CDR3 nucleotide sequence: TGCGCCAGCGGACTTAGCGGGAGTGCTTTCAATGAGCAGTTCTTC. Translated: CASGLSGSAFNEQFF.